This T cell receptor beta chain is drawn from a study of PD-L1 blockade in urothelial cancer. Study information: Individuals in the cohort had been given 0 to 3 earlier chemotherapy regimens.

Added to each PCR by spiking were synthetic TCR analog templates. Generated by immunoSEQ multiplex PCR, the TCRdb table keeps only in-frame clones and is missing some. The data contain 70,000 to 75,000 clones, around four fifths of them seen just once; the ten biggest clones take up 4% to 6%. Patients were diagnosed with urothelial carcinoma, either locally advanced or metastatic. Each individual provided 1 to 8 samples (taken pretreatment and on-treatment). This CDR3 is built from 16 residues. Germline CDR1 SEHNR, CDR2 FQNEAQ (reference sequence). V shed 4 bases, J shed 3 bases, and the junction held 12 bases outside the gene matches.

V gene TRBV7-9 combines with J gene TRBJ2-7, with 7 bases aligning to TRBD2. Sequenced material: PBMCs, taken around atezolizumab (anti-PD-L1) treatment. This receptor was taken from a man between 65 and 80 years old with urothelial cancer. This CDR3 is CASSSRAGESDYEQYF. The DNA for the CDR3 is TGTGCCAGCAGCTCTCGTGCGGGAGAGTCCGACTACGAGCAGTACTTC.